This T cell receptor beta chain derives from a study of tumor and adjacent non-tumor tissue in lung cancer. The overall study: The patients, around 9 men and roughly 5 women, were about 30 to 85 with stage I to III disease.

Three rounds of nested PCR, following a modified ARM-PCR protocol, produced the TCRbeta library. TCRdb itself ran the multiplex PCR reads through MiXCR, one entry per CDR3 protein. The table shows about 76,000 distinct CDR3 sequences, with about four fifths occurring only once. Study observations and caveats: Significantly higher TCR diversity was found in tumor than normal lung.

V was pared by 5 bases and J by 9 bases, with 14 bases between. Germline V gives CDR1 DFQATT, CDR2 SNEGSKA (reference sequence). The CDR3 runs 12 residues. Comments on this clonotype: No antigen is known for it.

This sample's RNA came from whole unsorted tissue. More than 3 cm separated this lung sample from the edge of the tumor. Donors were chemotherapy-naive, newly diagnosed lung cancer surgical patients in China, August–late 2014. The chain employs TRBV20-1 and TRBJ2-1, with a weak D call TRBD2 (5 bases). Sequencing was done on a sample of distant non-tumor lung tissue. The TCR sequence derives from a man in his fifties or sixties with non-small cell lung cancer. CDR3 nucleotides: TGCAGTGCTCGCACTAGACTGGCTGAGCAGTTCTTC. It codes for CSARTRLAEQFF.